This TCR beta chain was obtained from a study of blood T cells in healthy people across ages. Regarding the study as a whole: Older age went with lower TCR beta diversity per million T cells, in a roughly linear way.

The sample, 7.5 to 10 milliliters of peripheral blood, was drawn from each donor. Using a J-beta primer mix together with a sample-barcoded 5' primer, a second PCR was run for roughly 6 to 11 cycles. TCRdb re-analysed the 5' RACE reads in MiXCR, keeping a single row per CDR3 protein. The sample contains roughly 500,000 distinct CDR3 sequences, roughly 29% of which appear only once. This clonotype was picked up a small number of times. The antigen remains unidentified. The receptor comes from a woman between 65 and 79 years old in good health. What was sequenced was blood.

In DNA, the CDR3 is TGTGCCACCAGTGATTCGGGGCAGGGTGGAGAGACCCAGTACTTC. Amino acid sequence: CATSDSGQGGETQYF. The chain joins TRBV24-1 to TRBJ2-5; the D gene could be TRBD1 or TRBD2 (5 bases each). Germline values: CDR1 KGHDR, CDR2 SFDVKD. This CDR3 has 15 residues. Between the trimmed V and J ends, which lost 2 bases and 4 bases, there was a span of 13 bases.